The rows below give T cell receptor beta chains drawn from one sample of a study of beta chain features in type 1 diabetes. Profiling relied on immunoSEQ multiplex PCR, and the TCRdb table lists in-frame clones only, not all of them. The profile shows 630,000 or so clones, about 14% of them singletons. Sequenced sample: naive CD4+ T cells from blood. Receptor source: a man younger than 35 with type 1 diabetes. CDR3s include the opening cysteine and the closing phenylalanine or tryptophan. D genes are given only for firm matches. Clone size is given for some rows only: seen once, a few or many times, or a class if the clone is expanded.

CSAGTRYGYTF	TGCAGTGCTGGGACGAGGTATGGCTACACCTTC	-	TRBJ1-2	TRBV20-1	-
CASRSPAKNYGYTF	TGTGCCAGCAGGTCCCCGGCCAAAAACTATGGCTACACCTTC	-	TRBJ1-2	TRBV2	-
CASSYPAGNYGYTF	TGTGCCAGCAGTTACCCCGCGGGGAACTATGGCTACACCTTC	-	TRBJ1-2	TRBV28	-
CASSARDTPTQYF	TGTGCCAGCAGCGCTCGGGACACACCTACGCAGTATTTT	-	TRBJ2-3	TRBV7-2	-
CAWSRGISGIDEQFF	TGTGCCTGGAGCCGAGGGATTAGCGGGATCGATGAGCAGTTCTTC	TRBD2	TRBJ2-1	TRBV30	-
CASSQQGHTEAFF	TGCGCCAGCAGCCAACAGGGACACACTGAAGCTTTCTTT	-	TRBJ1-1	TRBV4-3	few
CASRVGQGPYNEQFF	TGCGCCAGCAGGGTCGGCCAGGGCCCCTACAATGAGCAGTTCTTC	-	TRBJ2-1	TRBV5-1	-
CASSESSGGAYNEQFF	TGTGCCAGCAGTGAATCTAGCGGGGGGGCCTACAATGAGCAGTTCTTC	TRBD2	TRBJ2-1	TRBV25-1	few
CASSQDRDSGESTSYEQYF	TGTGCCAGCAGCCAAGATAGGGATAGCGGAGAATCTACCTCCTACGAGCAGTACTTC	-	TRBJ2-7	TRBV4-2	-
CASSLSAGEQFF	TGTGCCAGCAGTTTGTCCGCCGGTGAGCAGTTCTTC	-	TRBJ2-1	TRBV6-5	-
CASSQDEYGRALKTQYF	TGCGCCAGCAGCCAAGATGAGTACGGGAGGGCCCTGAAGACCCAGTACTTC	TRBD2	TRBJ2-5	TRBV4-1	-
CASSPQGYEQYF	TGTGCCAGCAGCCCCCAGGGCTACGAGCAGTACTTC	-	TRBJ2-7	TRBV11-2	-
CAWSRGGAYNEQFF	TGTGCCTGGAGTCGCGGGGGAGCATACAATGAGCAGTTCTTC	TRBD2	TRBJ2-1	TRBV30	-
CASSPGVDYGYTF	TGTGCCAGCAGCCCAGGGGTGGACTATGGCTACACCTTC	-	TRBJ1-2	TRBV11-2	-
CAWSIKTGAFYGYTF	TGTGCCTGGAGTATTAAGACAGGGGCCTTCTATGGCTACACCTTC	TRBD1	TRBJ1-2	TRBV30	-
CASSLLSVVGGEQYF	TGCGCCAGCAGCCTCCTATCAGTGGTAGGCGGCGAGCAGTACTTC	-	TRBJ2-7	TRBV5-1	few
CASSHQDRTYEQYF	TGTGCCAGCAGCCACCAGGACAGGACCTACGAGCAGTACTTC	TRBD1	TRBJ2-7	TRBV4-2	few
CASSPEGRGYTF	TGCGCCAGCAGCCCGGAGGGACGTGGCTACACCTTC	-	TRBJ1-2	TRBV4-3	-
CASKDGANVLTF	TGTGCCAGCAAGGACGGGGCCAACGTCCTGACTTTC	-	TRBJ2-6	TRBV14	-
CASSPLLVSYEQYF	TGTGCCAGCAGCCCATTACTGGTATCCTACGAGCAGTACTTC	-	TRBJ2-7	TRBV7-9	few
CSVNEQFF	TGCAGCGTTAACGAGCAGTTCTTC	-	TRBJ2-1	TRBV29-1	-
CAWSEIYNEQFF	TGTGCCTGGAGTGAGATTTACAATGAGCAGTTCTTC	-	TRBJ2-1	TRBV30	few
CASSLDVASWNEQFF	TGTGCCAGCAGCTTGGATGTAGCCTCTTGGAATGAGCAGTTCTTC	-	TRBJ2-1	TRBV5-6	-
CASSPQGAKTQYF	TGTGCCAGCAGCCCGCAGGGGGCAAAGACCCAGTACTTC	TRBD1	TRBJ2-5	TRBV9	-
CAWRAQLNSPLHF	TGTGCCTGGAGAGCACAGCTTAATTCACCCCTCCACTTT	-	TRBJ1-6	TRBV30	few
CASSLRSGGLETQYF	TGTGCCAGCAGCTTGAGATCAGGGGGTTTAGAGACCCAGTACTTC	TRBD1	TRBJ2-5	TRBV5-6	few
CASSVGGSGSGAYNEQFF	TGTGCCAGCAGCGTAGGTGGTAGCGGGAGTGGGGCTTACAATGAGCAGTTCTTC	TRBD2	TRBJ2-1	TRBV9	-
CAWNQGADTEAFF	TGTGCCTGGAATCAGGGGGCGGACACTGAAGCTTTCTTT	TRBD1	TRBJ1-1	TRBV30	-
CASRYGEYEQYF	TGTGCCAGCAGGTATGGAGAATACGAGCAGTACTTC	-	TRBJ2-7	TRBV2	few
CASSQDPRVGGYTF	TGCGCCAGCAGCCAAGACCCCAGGGTCGGAGGCTACACCTTC	-	TRBJ1-2	TRBV4-3	few
CASSLRDSSYEQYF	TGTGCCAGCAGCTTGAGGGACAGCTCCTACGAGCAGTACTTC	TRBD1	TRBJ2-7	TRBV5-4	few
CASSLGRTPRGYTF	TGTGCCAGCAGCTTAGGTCGGACACCCCGGGGCTACACCTTC	-	TRBJ1-2	TRBV7-2	-
CASSQGGLRTETQYF	TGTGCCAGCAGCCAAGGGGGACTTAGGACGGAGACCCAGTACTTC	-	TRBJ2-5	TRBV4-2	-
CASSQRLETGLYEQYF	TGCGCCAGCAGCCAACGTCTGGAGACAGGGCTCTACGAGCAGTACTTC	TRBD1	TRBJ2-7	TRBV4-3	-
CASSPGTGGNYGYTF	TGTGCCAGCTCACCAGGGACAGGGGGCAACTATGGCTACACCTTC	TRBD1	TRBJ1-2	TRBV18	-
CSVAQASEQYF	TGCAGCGTTGCACAGGCCTCCGAGCAGTACTTC	-	TRBJ2-7	TRBV29-1	few
CASSVGNPGDSPLHF	TGTGCCAGCAGCGTAGGGAACCCGGGGGATTCACCCCTCCACTTT	-	TRBJ1-6	TRBV9	-
CASSFTGDQPQHF	TGTGCCAGCAGCTTTACGGGGGATCAGCCCCAGCATTTT	-	TRBJ1-5	TRBV7-9	once
CSVEESPNTEAFF	TGCAGCGTTGAAGAAAGCCCGAACACTGAAGCTTTCTTT	-	TRBJ1-1	TRBV29-1	-
CSASGNQPQHF	TGCAGTGCTAGCGGTAATCAGCCCCAGCATTTT	-	TRBJ1-5	TRBV20-1	-
CASSSQGADYNEQFF	TGTGCCAGCAGTTCTCAGGGGGCCGACTACAATGAGCAGTTCTTC	TRBD1	TRBJ2-1	TRBV28	-
CATSRDFSGGPGDTQYF	TGTGCCACCAGCAGAGATTTTAGCGGGGGGCCTGGAGATACGCAGTATTTT	TRBD2	TRBJ2-3	TRBV15	-
CASSLADRVLKNTEAFF	TGTGCCAGCAGCTTGGCCGACAGGGTTTTGAAGAACACTGAAGCTTTCTTT	TRBD1	TRBJ1-1	TRBV5-8	-
CASSLVGASQETQYF	TGCGCCAGCAGCTTAGTGGGGGCGAGCCAAGAGACCCAGTACTTC	-	TRBJ2-5	TRBV5-1	few
CASSQEDRGYTDTQYF	TGCGCCAGCAGCCAAGAAGACAGGGGATACACAGATACGCAGTATTTT	TRBD1	TRBJ2-3	TRBV4-1	-
CAISDLATPVPKLFF	TGTGCCATCAGTGACCTCGCGACCCCAGTTCCAAAACTGTTTTTT	-	TRBJ1-4	TRBV10-3	-
CASSQDPTPSTQYF	TGTGCCAGCAGCCAAGATCCGACGCCAAGTACGCAGTATTTT	-	TRBJ2-3	TRBV4-2	-
CSVWVRSALDEAFF	TGCAGCGTTTGGGTCAGGTCGGCACTTGATGAAGCTTTCTTT	-	TRBJ1-1	TRBV29-1	few